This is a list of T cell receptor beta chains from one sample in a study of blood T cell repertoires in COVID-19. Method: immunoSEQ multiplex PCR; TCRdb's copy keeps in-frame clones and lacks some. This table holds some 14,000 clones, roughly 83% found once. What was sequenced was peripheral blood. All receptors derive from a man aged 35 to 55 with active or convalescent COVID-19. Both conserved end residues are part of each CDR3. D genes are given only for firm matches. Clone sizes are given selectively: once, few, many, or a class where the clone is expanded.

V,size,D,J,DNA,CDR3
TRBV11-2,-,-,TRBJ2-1,TGTGCCAGCAGCCCCGAAGTAAGGGGCAGGGGACGATACAATGAGCAGTTCTTC,CASSPEVRGRGRYNEQFF
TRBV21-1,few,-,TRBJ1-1,TGTGCCAGCAGCAAAGCAAGAGGGGGCACTGAAGCTTTCTTT,CASSKARGGTEAFF
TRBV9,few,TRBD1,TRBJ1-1,TGTGCCAGCAGCGACCGACAGGGGGCCTACAGTGACACTGAAGCTTTCTTT,CASSDRQGAYSDTEAFF
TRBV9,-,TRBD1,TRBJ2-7,TGTGCCATCGTCCGGGACAGGGGGTCCCAGTGTCCCTACGAGCAGTACTTC,CAIVRDRGSQCPYEQYF
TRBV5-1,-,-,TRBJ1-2,TGCGCCAGCAGCTACGCCGGGACAAACAACTATGGCTACACCTTC,CASSYAGTNNYGYTF
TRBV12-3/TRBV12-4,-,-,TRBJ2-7,TGTGCCAGCAGTCATACCCGGTACGAGCAGTACTTC,CASSHTRYEQYF
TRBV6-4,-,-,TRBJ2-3,TGTGCCAGCAGTACTAACTTCGCGACCACAGATACGCAGTATTTT,CASSTNFATTDTQYF
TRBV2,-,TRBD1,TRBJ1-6,TGTGCCAGCAGAAGGGACAGCTCCTATAATTCACCCCTCCACTTT,CASRRDSSYNSPLHF
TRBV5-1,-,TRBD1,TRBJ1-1,TGCGCCAGCAGCTTGGAGACAGGGGCGAACACTGAAGCTTTCTTT,CASSLETGANTEAFF
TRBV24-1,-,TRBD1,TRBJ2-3,TGTGCCACCAGCGACAGGGCTGGCACAGATACGCAGTATTTT,CATSDRAGTDTQYF
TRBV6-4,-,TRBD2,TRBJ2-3,TGTGCCAGCAGCTCTACTAGCGGGGGCGCAGATACGCAGTATTTT,CASSSTSGGADTQYF
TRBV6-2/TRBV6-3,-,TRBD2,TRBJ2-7,TGTGCCAGCAGTTACGACGGGACTAGCAGTTACGAGCAGTACTTC,CASSYDGTSSYEQYF
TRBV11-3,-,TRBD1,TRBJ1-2,TGTGCCAGCAGCTTAGGACCCGGCAGGGGGGAAACCTTC,CASSLGPGRGETF
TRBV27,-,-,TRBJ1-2,TGTGCCAGCAGTCATTACCGGGACACTCAGGATGGCTACACCTTC,CASSHYRDTQDGYTF
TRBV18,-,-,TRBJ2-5,TGTGCCAGCTCACTACTGGACAGGGAGGGGGAGACCCAGTACTTC,CASSLLDREGETQYF
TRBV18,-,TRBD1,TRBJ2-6,TGTGCCAGCTCGCTACAGGGGGCTGGGGCCAACGTCCTGACTTTC,CASSLQGAGANVLTF
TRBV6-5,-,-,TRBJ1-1,TGTGCCAGCAGACAACGACAGAACATGAACACTGAAGCTTTCTTT,CASRQRQNMNTEAFF
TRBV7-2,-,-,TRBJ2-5,TGTGCCAGCAGCTTAGGCCAGACTGCGTTAGGGGCCCAGTACTTC,CASSLGQTALGAQYF
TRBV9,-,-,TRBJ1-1,TGTGCCAGCAGCGTAGGTCCGAATTCGGGCACTGAAGCTTTCTTT,CASSVGPNSGTEAFF
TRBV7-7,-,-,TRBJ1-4,TGTGCTAGCAGCTCCGGTGCAGGGGTGGGTGAAAAACTGTTTTTT,CASSSGAGVGEKLFF